These 28 T cell receptor beta chains were all obtained from the same sample, sequenced in a study of blood T cell repertoires in COVID-19. The protocol was immunoSEQ multiplex PCR, while the TCRdb copy is restricted to in-frame clones and leaves out a portion. The data show tens of thousands of clones, about 87% seen once. The specimen was peripheral blood. The receptors shown here come from a woman aged 50 to 60 with acute or convalescent COVID-19.

This rearrangement joins TRBV27 to TRBJ1-2; D ambiguous. Trimming removed 5 bases from V and 6 bases from J, with 13 bases in between. This CDR3 has 13 residues. Germline CDR1 reads MNHEY; CDR2 reads SMNVEV (reference sequence). The DNA of the CDR3 is TGTGCCAGCAGTCGGGGAGGGTGGGATGGCTACACCTTC. Its protein product is CASSRGGWDGYTF.

DNA of the CDR3: TGTGCCAGCAGGCGCACCGGGACTACTAAAGATACGCAGTATTTT. It yields the protein CASRRTGTTKDTQYF. This chain uses TRBV7-6 with TRBJ2-3, with 7 bases identical to TRBD2. Per the germline V gene, CDR1 is SGHVS and CDR2 is FNYEAQ. The CDR3 contains 15 residues. Trimming at V came to 6 bases and at J to 5 bases, leaving 11 bases not matched to a gene.

This chain connects TRBV19 to TRBJ1-6; 7 bases are shared with TRBD1. The germline gives CDR1 LNHDA, CDR2 SQIVND (reference sequence). The V and J ends lost 10 bases and 0 bases, in that order; junction bases with no gene match: 12. The CDR3 contains 17 residues. DNA of the CDR3: TGTGCCACCTCCCGGGACAGATTGAGCTCCTATAATTCACCCCTCCACTTT. Its protein product is CATSRDRLSSYNSPLHF.

The chain uses TRBV27 and TRBJ1-5, with 9 nucleotides matching TRBD1. J lost 4 bases, V lost 4 bases, and 8 bases had no gene match. This CDR3 has 16 residues. CDR1 is MNHEY and CDR2 is SMNVEV in the germline V gene (reference sequence). As DNA, the CDR3 is TGTGCCAGCAGTTCTTCTCCGGGACAGGGTAATCAGCCCCAGCATTTT. Its translation is CASSSSPGQGNQPQHF.

This clone came up a few times. The chain combines TRBV12-3 or TRBV12-4 with TRBJ1-2; maybe TRBD1 (6 bases). Trimming took off 4 bases at V and 5 bases at J, with 8 bases between the two ends. The CDR3 runs 12 residues. The CDR3 region has the DNA TGTGCCAGCAGTTCAACAGGGTATGGCTACACCTTC. Translating gives CASSSTGYGYTF.

This clone has only one observation. The CDR3 loop reads CASRRTTGGSGNTIYF. In DNA, the CDR3 is TGTGCCAGCAGACGGACGACAGGGGGCTCTGGAAACACCATATATTTT. This chain joins TRBV6-6 and TRBJ1-3, with 9 bases matching TRBD1. The CDR3 consists of 16 residues. The V gene's germline CDR1 is MNHNY and CDR2 SVGAGI (reference sequence). The V segment lost 6 bases and the J segment 0 bases; nucleotides outside the gene matches: 6.

The chain combines TRBV6-6 with TRBJ1-2; tentative D call: TRBD1 (5 bases). V was trimmed by 0 bases and J by 5 bases, leaving 13 bases between them. CDR3 length equals 15 residues. Germline V gene data show CDR1 as MNHNY and CDR2 as SVGAGI (reference sequence). The CDR3 spells CASSYSEGFQYGYTF. Here the CDR3 DNA reads TGTGCCAGCAGTTACTCGGAGGGGTTCCAATATGGCTACACCTTC.

The chain couples TRBV4-2 to TRBJ2-7, with 8 bases fitting TRBD2. CDR3 length: 15 residues. Germline V CDR1 and CDR2: LGHNA, YNFKEQ. The ends lost 1 base at V and 0 bases at J; junction bases unmatched: 2. In DNA form, the CDR3 reads TGTGCCAGCAGCCAAGTAGCGGGACCCTCCTACGAGCAGTACTTC. Translating gives CASSQVAGPSYEQYF.

The chain has TRBV5-1 and TRBJ2-7, with a tentative D call TRBD1 (5 bases). The CDR3 consists of 14 residues. Germline CDR1 and CDR2: SGHRS and YFSETQ. Trimming took off 5 bases at V and 3 bases at J, with 15 bases between the two ends. This CDR3 is CASRFFFQGYEQYF. The CDR3 DNA reads TGCGCCAGCAGGTTTTTTTTCCAGGGCTACGAGCAGTACTTC.

The chain links TRBV28 to TRBJ1-2, with unresolved D. This CDR3 has 12 residues. V shed 8 bases and J shed 3 bases, with 10 bases lying between them. From germline, CDR1 is MDHEN and CDR2 SYDVKM. The CDR3 loop reads CASRELDYGYTF. The CDR3 DNA reads TGTGCCAGCCGGGAACTGGACTATGGCTACACCTTC.

The chain is built from TRBV5-1 and TRBJ2-5, with TRBD2 as a possible D gene (6 bases). This CDR3 has 14 residues. Germline V lookup: CDR1 SGHRS, CDR2 YFSETQ. Trimming removed 4 bases from V and 2 bases from J, with 12 bases in between. In DNA, the CDR3 is TGCGCCAGCAGCATCTTTAGCGGTCAAGAGACCCAGTACTTC. This gives the protein CASSIFSGQETQYF.

The chain couples TRBV5-4 to TRBJ2-5; 11 bases match TRBD2. The CDR3 consists of 16 residues. Trimming removed 4 bases from V and 5 bases from J; junction bases left unmatched: 10. Looked up from germline, CDR1 is SGHNT and CDR2 is YYREEE (reference sequence). CDR3: CASSTLAGGKVETQYF. The CDR3 DNA reads as TGTGCCAGCAGCACCCTAGCGGGGGGAAAGGTTGAGACCCAGTACTTC.

The V and J genes are TRBV28 and TRBJ1-2; 7 nucleotides align to TRBD1. The CDR3 contains 14 residues. V was pared by 7 bases and J by 5 bases, with 10 bases of the junction left unmatched. CDR1 is MDHEN, CDR2 SYDVKM, per germline. CDR3 loop: CASIQTGQLYGYTF. The DNA for the CDR3 is TGTGCCAGCATCCAGACAGGGCAGCTATATGGCTACACCTTC.

V usage is TRBV25-1 and J usage is TRBJ2-5, with a possible D match to TRBD1 (5 bases). V shed 0 bases and J shed 3 bases, with 14 bases lying between them. Germline assignment: CDR1 MGHDK and CDR2 SYGVNS. The CDR3 sequence is 16 residues long. DNA for the CDR3: TGTGCCAGCAGTGAATATCTTCCTGGCAGGGAAGAGACCCAGTACTTC. Translated, it gives CASSEYLPGREETQYF.

The rearrangement joins TRBV3-1 (or the pseudogene TRBV3-2) to TRBJ1-3; D gene unclear. CDR1 and CDR2 (germline): LGHDT, YNNKEL (reference sequence). The CDR3 has 15 residues. Trimming shortened V by 8 bases and J by 3 bases, and 17 bases separated the two germline ends. CDR3 coding DNA: TGTGCCAGCGCGTCCCCTGGTCTCGGTGGAAACACCATATATTTT. It encodes CASASPGLGGNTIYF.

The gene calls are TRBV12-3 or TRBV12-4 and TRBJ1-1; TRBD1 is a possible D gene (6 bases). This CDR3 is built from 13 residues. The V gene lost 3 bases and the J gene lost 6 bases, with 11 bases spanning the gap. The chain's CDR3 is CASSLLQGAEAFF. Here the CDR3 DNA reads TGTGCCAGCAGTTTGTTACAGGGCGCTGAAGCTTTCTTT.

The rearrangement joins TRBV7-2 to TRBJ2-3; D is unclear. The germline gives CDR1 SGHTA, CDR2 FQGNSA. Trimming removed 4 bases at V and 0 bases at J, with 8 bases between. There are 14 residues in the CDR3. This chain's CDR3 is CASSSHPSTDTQYF. CDR3 coding DNA: TGTGCCAGCAGCTCCCATCCCAGCACAGATACGCAGTATTTT.

J is TRBJ1-3 and V is TRBV13, with D tentatively TRBD1 (6 bases). Trimming cost V 7 bases and J 8 bases, with 21 bases left between them. Germline lookup yields CDR1 PRHDT and CDR2 FYEKMQ (reference sequence). This CDR3 region has 15 residues. CDR3 coding DNA: TGTGCCAGCACGCTACCACAGGGAGCAGAGGACACCATATATTTT. Translation gives CASTLPQGAEDTIYF.

This clone was seen just once. The chain recombines TRBV7-2 with TRBJ1-2; TRBD1 is a possible D gene (6 bases). Deletions cut 1 base from V and 2 bases from J, with 14 bases between. Germline V gene sequence: CDR1 SGHTA, CDR2 FQGNSA. The CDR3 covers 16 residues. The CDR3, as DNA: TGTGCCAGCAGCTTAGTTCGCAACAGGGCAAACTATGGCTACACCTTC. It encodes CASSLVRNRANYGYTF.

The V gene is TRBV6-5, the J gene TRBJ2-5; tentative D call: TRBD1 (6 bases). Germline V lookup: CDR1 MNHEY, CDR2 SVGAGI. Trimming pared 6 bases from V and 0 bases from J, leaving 8 bases between. The CDR3 totals 13 residues. The CDR3 DNA follows: TGTGCCAGCAGACGGACAGACCAAGAGACCCAGTACTTC. This sequence encodes CASRRTDQETQYF.

The rearrangement joins TRBV30 to TRBJ1-5; D not resolved. Trimming pared 1 base from V and 11 bases from J, leaving 18 bases between. The CDR3 is 14 amino acids. Germline V CDR1 and CDR2: GTSNPN, SVGIG (reference sequence). The CDR3 here is CAWSETGRGSTQHF. CDR3 DNA sequence: TGTGCCTGGAGTGAGACTGGTCGTGGGTCGACCCAGCATTTT. Full variable domain (missing parts from reference TRBV30 and TRBJ1-5): SQTIHQWPATLVQPVGSPLSLECTVEGTSNPNLYWYRQAAGRGLQLLFYSVGIGQISSEVPQNLSASRPQDRQFILSSKKLLLSDSGFYLCAWSETGRGSTQHFGDGTRLSIL.

The chain employs TRBV10-3 and TRBJ1-6, with D unclear. Trimming pared 7 bases from V and 0 bases from J, leaving 13 bases between. Per the germline V gene, CDR1 is ENHRY and CDR2 is SYGVKD. CDR3 length equals 16 residues. The DNA of the CDR3 is TGTGCCATCATTGGCAGAAGGAGCTCCTATAATTCACCCCTCCACTTT. This codes for CAIIGRRSSYNSPLHF.

This clone was seen only a few times. This chain joins TRBV24-1 and TRBJ2-2; TRBD1 agrees at 8 bases. V was clipped by 10 bases and J by 3 bases; unmatched bases: 6. There are 14 residues in the CDR3. Germline CDR1 KGHDR, CDR2 SFDVKD. The CDR3 nucleotides read TGTGCCACAGAAGACAGGGGCTACACCGGGGAGCTGTTTTTT. Encoded protein: CATEDRGYTGELFF.

This chain connects TRBV4-1 to TRBJ2-2; D is possibly TRBD1 (6 bases). CDR1 and CDR2 (germline): MGHRA, YSYEKL. The ends were cut back, 3 bases at V and 2 bases at J, with 13 bases in the middle. The CDR3 sequence is 16 residues long. The CDR3: CASSQEDRSNTGELFF. CDR3 nucleotides: TGCGCCAGCAGCCAGGAGGACAGATCAAACACCGGGGAGCTGTTTTTT.

The rearrangement joins TRBV7-2 to TRBJ2-3; 9 bases are shared with TRBD2. Germline assignment: CDR1 SGHTA and CDR2 FQGNSA. CDR3 length: 14 residues. With V trimmed by 5 bases and J by 4 bases, 4 bases remained unmatched. CDR3 region: CASSEAGGADTQYF. The CDR3, as DNA: TGTGCCAGCAGCGAAGCGGGAGGCGCAGATACGCAGTATTTT.

The chain combines TRBV2 with TRBJ1-4, with no clear D. The germline V gene encodes CDR1 SNHLY and CDR2 FYNNEI. Trimming left V 6 bases short and J 0 bases short, with 8 bases between. This CDR3 is 14 amino acids long. The CDR3 loop reads CASRVQPTNEKLFF. Written as DNA, the CDR3 is TGTGCCAGCAGGGTACAGCCAACTAATGAAAAACTGTTTTTT.

The chain is built from TRBV30 and TRBJ1-2; D is undetermined. The CDR3 runs 13 residues. Germline V lookup: CDR1 GTSNPN, CDR2 SVGIG (reference sequence). V lost 0 bases, J lost 6 bases, and 11 bases lay in between. CDR3 nucleotide sequence: TGTGCCTGGAGTGTATTATACAAACATGGCTACACCTTC. It codes for CAWSVLYKHGYTF. The full variable domain, completed using reference TRBV30 and TRBJ1-2, is SQTIHQWPATLVQPVGSPLSLECTVEGTSNPNLYWYRQAAGRGLQLLFYSVGIGQISSEVPQNLSASRPQDRQFILSSKKLLLSDSGFYLCAWSVLYKHGYTFGSGTRLTVV.

The V call is TRBV3-1 (or the pseudogene TRBV3-2), the J call TRBJ1-6, with 7 bases aligning to TRBD1. The CDR3 runs to 15 residues. V gave up 4 bases and J gave up 7 bases; unmatched junction bases: 7. The V gene's germline CDR1 is LGHDT and CDR2 YNNKEL (reference sequence). CDR3 DNA: TGTGCCAGCAGCCTCCGACAGGGAATGAATTCACCCCTCCACTTT. The encoded protein is CASSLRQGMNSPLHF.